Listed here are 4 T cell receptor beta chains from one sample, sequenced in a study of blood T cell repertoires in COVID-19. Method: immunoSEQ multiplex PCR; TCRdb's copy keeps in-frame clones and lacks some. In the table there are about 76,000 clones, 65% to 90% of which are singletons. The sample taken for sequencing was peripheral blood. These TCRs come from a human donor in a cohort sampled during active COVID-19.

This clone was counted a single time. V and J are TRBV10-3 and TRBJ1-5; 8 bases are a match to TRBD1. The V segment lost 5 bases and the J segment 0 bases; nucleotides outside the gene matches: 6. The CDR3 has 16 residues. Germline V gene lookup returns CDR1 ENHRY and CDR2 SYGVKD. The CDR3: CAISQGAGDSNQPQHF. DNA for the CDR3: TGTGCCATCAGTCAGGGGGCTGGGGATAGCAATCAGCCCCAGCATTTT.

This chain uses TRBV30 with TRBJ1-4; D may be TRBD1 (5 bases). The CDR3 extends over 16 amino acids. V dropped 3 bases and J dropped 1 base, with 15 bases sitting between them. Germline CDR1 is GTSNPN and CDR2 is SVGIG (reference sequence). CDR3 bases: TGTGCCTGGAGAGATAAAGGCGGGGGAACTAATGAAAAACTGTTTTTT. Protein: CAWRDKGGGTNEKLFF.

The rearrangement uses TRBV24-1 and TRBJ2-1; perhaps TRBD1 as D (7 bases). The V end was cut by 4 bases, the J end by 6 bases, with 21 bases between. The CDR3 totals 17 residues. CDR1 is KGHDR, CDR2 SFDVKD, per germline. The chain's CDR3 is CATSEAGQSNPGNEQFF. As DNA, the CDR3 is TGTGCCACCAGTGAGGCGGGACAGTCCAACCCGGGCAATGAGCAGTTCTTC.

This clone came up once. The chain combines TRBV28 with TRBJ1-5, with D possibly being TRBD1 (5 bases). V was cut by 6 bases and J by 3 bases, with 15 bases left in between. The germline V gene has CDR1 MDHEN and CDR2 SYDVKM. This CDR3 has 15 amino acids. This chain's CDR3 is CASSFPRGDNQPQHF. DNA of the CDR3: TGTGCCAGCAGCTTCCCGCGGGGGGACAATCAGCCCCAGCATTTT.